The 27 T cell receptor beta chains reported below all come from one sample, sequenced in a study of blood T cell repertoires in COVID-19. The protocol was immunoSEQ multiplex PCR, while the TCRdb copy is restricted to in-frame clones and leaves out a portion. The sample records hundreds of thousands of clones, 65% to 90% being singletons. Sequencing was performed on peripheral blood. These receptor sequences come from a man aged 45-60 years with active or convalescent COVID-19.

The genes are TRBV24-1 and TRBJ1-2; weak D call: TRBD1 (6 bases). Trimming cost V 8 bases and J 2 bases, with 17 bases left between them. The germline V gene has CDR1 KGHDR and CDR2 SFDVKD. The CDR3 is 15 amino acids. DNA for the CDR3: TGTGCCACCATAGGCAGGGGAGCGGAGAACTATGGCTACACCTTC. Amino acid sequence: CATIGRGAENYGYTF.

The chain is built from TRBV19 and TRBJ2-1; a possible D gene is TRBD2 (6 bases). This CDR3 has 13 residues. The germline V and J ends were trimmed by 7 bases and 7 bases, with 14 bases remaining between them. Germline CDR1 and CDR2: LNHDA and SQIVND (reference sequence). Here the CDR3 DNA reads TGTGCCAGTAAGGTGGTCAGCGGGAATGAGCAGTTCTTC. Protein sequence: CASKVVSGNEQFF.

The rearrangement links TRBV12-3 or TRBV12-4 to TRBJ1-1; 7 positions match TRBD1. The J segment lost 8 bases and the V segment lost 3 bases, leaving 6 bases of the junction unmatched. The CDR3 runs 13 residues. The chain's CDR3 is CASSFHGGGEAFF. CDR3 coding DNA: TGTGCCAGCAGTTTTCATGGAGGGGGCGAAGCTTTCTTT.

The CDR3 loop reads CASSPPGRGTQYF. CDR3 in DNA: TGTGCCAGCTCACCACCGGGGCGGGGTACGCAGTATTTT. The genes are TRBV18 and TRBJ2-3, with D possibly being TRBD2 (6 bases). The CDR3 is 13 amino acids. Germline V lookup: CDR1 KGHSH, CDR2 LQKENI. V was shortened by 0 bases and J by 8 bases, with 9 bases between the two germline ends. Full variable domain (missing parts from reference TRBV18 and TRBJ2-3): NAGVMQNPRHLVRRRGQEARLRCSPMKGHSHVYWYRQLPEEGLKFMVYLQKENIIDESGMPKERFSAEFPKEGPSILRIQQVVRGDSAAYFCASSPPGRGTQYFGPGTRLTVL.

The rearrangement joins TRBV28 to TRBJ2-7; D gene uncertain. Per the germline V gene, CDR1 is MDHEN and CDR2 is SYDVKM. The CDR3 contains 12 residues. V gave up 1 base and J gave up 2 bases, with 3 bases separating them. CDR3 nucleotide sequence: TGTGCCAGCAGTTTATCTCCCTACGAGCAGTACTTC. It specifies CASSLSPYEQYF.

The rearrangement links TRBV11-2 to TRBJ1-5; D is possibly TRBD1 (5 bases). Germline V gene sequence: CDR1 SGHAT, CDR2 FQNNGV. Trimming pared 8 bases from V and 3 bases from J, leaving 11 bases between. CDR3 length equals 13 residues. CDR3 in DNA: TGTGCCAGCCAAGGGGCAGTCAATCAGCCCCAGCATTTT. Its translation: CASQGAVNQPQHF.

The V and J genes are TRBV2 and TRBJ2-1, with a possible D match to TRBD1 (6 bases). CDR1 and CDR2 (germline): SNHLY, FYNNEI. This CDR3 spans 13 amino acids. Trimming pared 6 bases from V and 4 bases from J, leaving 10 bases between. Here the CDR3 DNA reads TGTGCCAGCAGGGAAACAGGGTACAATGAGCAGTTCTTC. It codes for CASRETGYNEQFF.

The chain links TRBV5-1 to TRBJ1-2, with D uncertain. Germline CDR1 reads SGHRS; CDR2 reads YFSETQ. The V end lost 0 bases, the J end lost 6 bases, and 9 bases lay between the germline ends. This CDR3 spans 13 amino acids. CDR3 in amino acids: CASSLGQVDGYTF. DNA for the CDR3: TGCGCCAGCAGCTTGGGTCAGGTGGATGGCTACACCTTC.

The chain recombines TRBV7-3 with TRBJ2-2, with D possibly TRBD2 on 5 matching bases. Germline V gives CDR1 SGHTA, CDR2 FQGTGA. Trimming shortened V by 4 bases and J by 10 bases, and 13 bases separated the two germline ends. This CDR3 is built from 13 residues. DNA for the CDR3: TGTGCCAGCAGCTCCTCTTCCGGGGTGGAGCTGTTTTTT. Its protein product is CASSSSSGVELFF.

This clone turned up a few times. V and J are TRBV27 and TRBJ2-1; 9 bases align to TRBD1. Germline V lookup: CDR1 MNHEY, CDR2 SMNVEV (reference sequence). This CDR3 comprises 14 residues. V shed 5 bases, J shed 2 bases, and the junction held 1 base outside the gene matches. The CDR3 loop is CASSRDRAYNEQFF. CDR3 nucleotides: TGTGCCAGCAGTAGGGACAGGGCCTACAATGAGCAGTTCTTC.

CDR3 protein: CASSRGSDRVIGELFF. CDR3 DNA: TGCGCCAGCAGCAGGGGATCCGACAGGGTTATCGGGGAGCTGTTTTTT. The rearrangement uses TRBV5-1 and TRBJ2-2, with TRBD1 matching 7 bases. The trim removed 4 bases at V and 7 bases at J, leaving 13 bases unmatched. Germline loops: CDR1 SGHRS, CDR2 YFSETQ. This CDR3 is built from 16 residues.

This rearrangement joins TRBV6-1 to TRBJ1-2; TRBD1 agrees at 7 bases. V lost 2 bases to trimming and J lost 5 bases; unmatched junction nucleotides: 8. The CDR3 covers 15 residues. Per the germline V gene, CDR1 is MNHNS and CDR2 is SASEGT. CDR3 residues: CASSENLLTGYGYTF. For the CDR3, the DNA is TGTGCCAGCAGTGAAAACCTCCTGACAGGGTATGGCTACACCTTC.

This rearrangement joins TRBV5-1 to TRBJ1-1; D might be TRBD1 (6 bases). The CDR3 loop spans 16 amino acids. V was trimmed by 3 bases and J by 1 base, leaving 16 bases between them. Germline V lookup: CDR1 SGHRS, CDR2 YFSETQ. The CDR3 reads CASSYPRTAGNTEAFF. In DNA, the CDR3 is TGCGCCAGCAGCTACCCAAGGACAGCCGGGAACACTGAAGCTTTCTTT.

This clone was seen repeatedly, ten times or more. The chain employs TRBV25-1 and TRBJ2-1; 10 nucleotides align to TRBD1. The germline V gene encodes CDR1 MGHDK and CDR2 SYGVNS. The CDR3 is 15 amino acids. V shed 3 bases and J 5 bases; nucleotides not matched to a gene: 4. CDR3 in DNA: TGTGCCAGCAGTGAGGGACAGGGGCGCGACAATGAGCAGTTCTTC. This translates into CASSEGQGRDNEQFF.

The chain couples TRBV30 to TRBJ2-5; TRBD2 aligns across 8 bases. V gave up 8 bases and J gave up 7 bases; unmatched junction bases: 12. Germline V gene sequence: CDR1 GTSNPN, CDR2 SVGIG (reference sequence). CDR3 size: 13 residues. As DNA, the CDR3 is TGTGCCGCAAACGGGGGGGCCGATTGGACCCAGTACTTC. Translation: CAANGGADWTQYF.

This rearrangement joins TRBV6-5 to TRBJ1-2; D gene uncertain. V gave up 8 bases and J gave up 1 base, with 17 bases separating them. The CDR3 runs to 15 residues. Germline CDR1 and CDR2: MNHEY and SVGAGI. The CDR3 sequence is CASGTRGVGNYGYTF. The CDR3 nucleotides are TGTGCCAGCGGAACCCGCGGGGTCGGTAACTATGGCTACACCTTC.

This clone was seen just once. V gene TRBV3-1 (or the pseudogene TRBV3-2) combines with J gene TRBJ2-1, with unresolved D. The V gene's germline CDR1 is LGHDT and CDR2 YNNKEL (reference sequence). The CDR3 covers 12 residues. V was pared by 0 bases and J by 11 bases, with 8 bases between. CDR3 residues: CASSQEFSQQFF. CDR3 bases: TGTGCCAGCAGCCAAGAGTTCTCCCAGCAGTTCTTC.

The rearrangement joins TRBV5-5 to TRBJ2-5; possible D gene TRBD2, 6 bases. V shed 2 bases and J shed 1 base, with 12 bases lying between them. The CDR3 contains 15 residues. Per germline, CDR1 SGHKS and CDR2 YYEKEE (reference sequence). CDR3 region: CASSFRGATQETQYF. CDR3 in DNA: TGTGCCAGCAGCTTCCGCGGGGCCACCCAAGAGACCCAGTACTTC.

This clone was recorded a few times. The V gene is TRBV19, the J gene TRBJ2-1; TRBD2 matches at 8 bases. The CDR3 extends over 15 amino acids. CDR1 is LNHDA and CDR2 is SQIVND in the germline V gene (reference sequence). Germline trimming cut 6 bases from V and 1 base from J; bases unmatched to any gene: 5. CDR3 residues: CASRSGGPSYNEQFF. CDR3 in DNA: TGTGCCAGTAGAAGCGGGGGCCCTTCCTACAATGAGCAGTTCTTC.

This rearrangement joins TRBV4-1 to TRBJ2-7; 13 nucleotides agree with TRBD2. Per the germline V gene, CDR1 is MGHRA and CDR2 is YSYEKL. Germline trimming cut 2 bases from V and 4 bases from J; bases unmatched to any gene: 5. The CDR3 totals 16 residues. The CDR3 DNA is TGCGCCAGCAGCCAACCGACTAGCGGGAGGCAGTACGAGCAGTACTTC. Translation gives CASSQPTSGRQYEQYF.

V usage is TRBV6-1 and J usage is TRBJ2-2, with TRBD2 matching over 11 bases. CDR3 length: 17 residues. CDR1 and CDR2 from the germline V gene are MNHNS and SASEGT. J lost 0 bases, V lost 2 bases, and 2 bases had no gene match. CDR3 loop: CASSEWGLAANTGELFF. The DNA of the CDR3 is TGTGCCAGCAGTGAATGGGGACTAGCGGCGAACACCGGGGAGCTGTTTTTT.

The chain has TRBV19 and TRBJ1-2; 7 bases fit TRBD1. The germline V gene has CDR1 LNHDA and CDR2 SQIVND (reference sequence). J was trimmed by 3 bases and V by 6 bases; bases with no gene match: 10. The CDR3 is 15 amino acids. The CDR3 region is CASRYTGTVDYGYTF. CDR3 bases: TGTGCCAGTAGATACACCGGGACAGTTGACTATGGCTACACCTTC.

This clone occurred once. The chain recombines TRBV28 with TRBJ2-5, with D possibly being TRBD2 (5 bases). Germline V CDR1 and CDR2: MDHEN, SYDVKM. This CDR3 contains 13 residues. Trimming took off 3 bases at V and 10 bases at J, with 15 bases between the two ends. CDR3 bases: TGTGCCAGCAGTTTTTTAGAGGGTCCGCTCCAGTACTTC. This sequence encodes CASSFLEGPLQYF.

This rearrangement joins TRBV30 to TRBJ1-2; D is undetermined. Looked up from germline, CDR1 is GTSNPN and CDR2 is SVGIG (reference sequence). V gave up 4 bases and J gave up 4 bases, with 13 bases separating them. The CDR3 extends over 13 amino acids. In nucleotides, the CDR3 is TGTGCCTGGACTTCAGGTAGAACCTATGGCTACACCTTC. Its protein is CAWTSGRTYGYTF.

J is TRBJ2-1 and V is TRBV2; TRBD2 aligns across 13 bases. The J segment lost 12 bases and the V segment lost 1 base, leaving 6 bases of the junction unmatched. The CDR3 extends over 15 amino acids. The germline gives CDR1 SNHLY, CDR2 FYNNEI. CDR3 loop: CASSEEGLAGTRQFF. The CDR3 bases are TGTGCCAGCAGTGAAGAGGGACTAGCGGGAACCAGGCAGTTCTTC.

The CDR3 nucleotides read TGCGCCAGCAGCTTGGCAACAGGTTCTCTCACTGAAGCTTTCTTT. Encoded protein: CASSLATGSLTEAFF. The rearrangement joins TRBV5-1 to TRBJ1-1, with TRBD1 as a possible D gene (5 bases). This CDR3 has 15 amino acids. Germline values: CDR1 SGHRS, CDR2 YFSETQ. V was clipped by 0 bases and J by 4 bases, with 13 bases between them. The full variable domain, rest sourced from reference TRBV5-1 and TRBJ1-1, is KAGVTQTPRYLIKTRGQQVTLSCSPISGHRSVSWYQQTPGQGLQFLFEYFSETQRNKGNFPGRFSGRQFSNSRSEMNVSTLELGDSALYLCASSLATGSLTEAFFGQGTRLTVV.

V gene TRBV5-4 combines with J gene TRBJ1-1; D may be TRBD1 (5 bases). Germline values: CDR1 SGHNT, CDR2 YYREEE (reference sequence). V shed 2 bases and J shed 2 bases, with 10 bases lying between them. The CDR3 contains 14 residues. The CDR3 is CASSFSQGNTEAFF. The CDR3 DNA reads TGTGCCAGCAGCTTTAGCCAGGGCAACACTGAAGCTTTCTTT.